The 30 T cell receptor beta chains presented below share a single source sample, sequenced in a study of blood T cell repertoires in COVID-19. Only in-frame clones appear in the TCRdb table, and some are missing; sequencing was by immunoSEQ multiplex PCR. The top ten hold more than 5% of the sample, which has roughly 200,000 clones, 85% to 90% seen once. The sample was PBMCs or T cells enriched from blood (not recorded which). The receptors shown here come from a man aged 35-49 years who had recovered from COVID-19.

This clone was seen a handful of times. The CDR3 loop reads CASSETLRTEAFF. In nucleotides, the CDR3 is TGTGCCAGCAGTGAAACGCTCAGGACTGAAGCTTTCTTT. V usage is TRBV6-1 and J usage is TRBJ1-1; no firm D call. CDR3 length equals 13 residues. Germline-derived CDR1 and CDR2 are MNHNS and SASEGT. Deletions cut 2 bases from V and 5 bases from J, with 9 bases between.

This clone has more than one count but fewer than ten. The rearrangement joins TRBV4-1 to TRBJ2-5; 10 bases line up with TRBD1. J was trimmed by 3 bases and V by 5 bases; bases with no gene match: 0. The CDR3 sequence is 13 residues long. CDR1 and CDR2 (germline): MGHRA, YSYEKL. The CDR3 region has the DNA TGCGCCAGCAGCGGGACAGGGGAAGAGACCCAGTACTTC. This gives the protein CASSGTGEETQYF.

The CDR3 sequence is CASSLVSAGREQYF. The CDR3, as DNA: TGTGCCAGCAGCTTAGTATCTGCAGGGAGGGAGCAGTACTTC. The chain carries TRBV7-8 and TRBJ2-7; possible D gene TRBD2, 6 bases. V was shortened by 1 base and J by 7 bases, with 14 bases between the two germline ends. Germline CDR1 and CDR2: SGHVS and FQNEAQ. CDR3 size: 14 residues.

The V gene is TRBV6-1, the J gene TRBJ2-1; D uncertain. Per the germline V gene, CDR1 is MNHNS and CDR2 is SASEGT. This CDR3 has 19 amino acids. V shed 1 base and J shed 0 bases, with 19 bases lying between them. CDR3 DNA: TGTGCCAGCAGTGAAGGGTCTTTTTTTTCTCCCAGCTCCTACAATGAGCAGTTCTTC. Protein sequence: CASSEGSFFSPSSYNEQFF.

The V gene is TRBV11-2, the J gene TRBJ2-3; 11 nucleotides align to TRBD2. J gave up 5 bases and V 3 bases, and 4 bases lay outside the gene matches. CDR3 length: 15 residues. CDR1 SGHAT and CDR2 FQNNGV come from the germline V gene. The DNA of the CDR3 is TGTGCCAGCAGCTTGGGTAGCGGGAGGGGAGATACGCAGTATTTT. Translated, it gives CASSLGSGRGDTQYF.

The chain joins TRBV3-1 (or the pseudogene TRBV3-2) to TRBJ2-2; TRBD2 matches at 9 bases. Germline CDR1 is LGHDT and CDR2 is YNNKEL (reference sequence). The ends lost 1 base at V and 0 bases at J; junction bases unmatched: 3. There are 17 residues in the CDR3. The CDR3 nucleotides are TGTGCCAGCAGCCAAGTCGGCGGGGGGGCGAACACCGGGGAGCTGTTTTTT. As protein: CASSQVGGGANTGELFF.

The rearrangement uses TRBV6-4 and TRBJ1-2; D might be TRBD1 (5 bases). Germline-derived CDR1 and CDR2 are MRHNA and SNTAGT. This CDR3 is 14 amino acids long. V gave up 7 bases and J gave up 6 bases, with 18 bases separating them. This CDR3 is CASNEGGEAHGYTF. The DNA for the CDR3 is TGTGCCAGCAATGAGGGAGGGGAGGCGCATGGCTACACCTTC.

The chain has TRBV12-3 or TRBV12-4 and TRBJ1-1; no clear D. V was clipped by 8 bases and J by 1 base, with 5 bases between them. The CDR3 runs 11 residues. Written as DNA, the CDR3 is TGTGCCAGCGCAGGGAACACTGAAGCTTTCTTT. As protein: CASAGNTEAFF.

The V and J genes are TRBV12-3 or TRBV12-4 and TRBJ1-2, with 7 bases identical to TRBD1. The CDR3 totals 13 residues. The V gene end was trimmed by 6 bases and the J gene end by 4 bases; junction bases not matched to a gene: 5. Written as DNA, the CDR3 is TGTGCCAGCAGCATCGACAGGGCCTATGGCTACACCTTC. It is translated as CASSIDRAYGYTF.

J is TRBJ2-5 and V is TRBV28, with a possible D match to TRBD1 (6 bases). CDR1 and CDR2 (germline): MDHEN, SYDVKM. Trimming removed 8 bases at V and 1 base at J, with 11 bases between. CDR3 length: 13 residues. In DNA form, the CDR3 reads TGTGCCAGCCAGGGGACCCCCCAAGAGACCCAGTACTTC. Translation gives CASQGTPQETQYF.

The chain links TRBV30 to TRBJ1-4; TRBD1 aligns across 8 bases. With 3 bases clipped from V and 11 bases from J, the junction kept 5 bases outside the gene matches. This CDR3 has 12 residues. CDR1 and CDR2 from the germline V gene are GTSNPN and SVGIG (reference sequence). The CDR3 nucleotides read TGTGCCTGGAGAGCAGGGGGCGGGAAACTGTTTTTT. It is translated as CAWRAGGGKLFF.

This clone occurred a few times. The chain links TRBV18 to TRBJ1-2, with unresolved D. Germline CDR1 reads KGHSH; CDR2 reads LQKENI. This CDR3 spans 13 amino acids. Trimming left V 3 bases short and J 6 bases short, with 11 bases between. The CDR3 DNA reads TGTGCCAGCTCACCGGTCTCCCGGGATGGCTACACCTTC. It encodes CASSPVSRDGYTF.

This sequence joins TRBV5-1 and TRBJ2-1, with 9 positions matching TRBD2. CDR3 length: 17 amino acids. Germline CDR1 SGHRS, CDR2 YFSETQ. With 2 bases clipped from V and 8 bases from J, the junction kept 14 bases outside the gene matches. CDR3 residues: CASSLRIAGDKLDEQFF. As DNA, the CDR3 is TGCGCCAGCAGCTTAAGAATAGCGGGAGACAAATTGGATGAGCAGTTCTTC.

The genes are TRBV7-2 and TRBJ1-5; unclear D gene. The ends were cut back, 1 base at V and 3 bases at J, with 4 bases in the middle. The CDR3 has 13 amino acids. Germline V gene sequence: CDR1 SGHTA, CDR2 FQGNSA. As DNA, the CDR3 is TGTGCCAGCAGCTTAGTTTACAATCAGCCCCAGCATTTT. It translates to CASSLVYNQPQHF. The complete variable domain, with remaining parts taken from reference TRBV7-2 and TRBJ1-5, reads GAGVSQSPSNKVTEKGKDVELRCDPISGHTALYWYRQSLGQGLEFLIYFQGNSAPDKSGLPSDRFSAERTGGSVSTLTIQRTQQEDSAVYLCASSLVYNQPQHFGDGTRLSIL.

The chain combines TRBV5-6 with TRBJ2-7; TRBD2 might be the D (7 bases). The CDR3 totals 14 residues. Germline CDR1 and CDR2: SGHDT and YYEEEE. Trimming cost V 4 bases and J 5 bases, with 16 bases left between them. As DNA, the CDR3 is TGTGCCAGCAGCGCAGGAGGGGGGGGCGACGAGCAGTACTTC. It yields the protein CASSAGGGGDEQYF.

The chain employs TRBV7-2 and TRBJ1-2; a possible D gene is TRBD1 (5 bases). V lost 4 bases and J lost 3, with 9 bases in between. Germline CDR1 SGHTA, CDR2 FQGNSA. This CDR3 spans 13 amino acids. The CDR3 DNA reads as TGTGCCAGCAGCTCGGGACTCTACTATGGCTACACCTTC. It codes for CASSSGLYYGYTF.

The V call is TRBV7-2, the J call TRBJ1-3, with unresolved D. The CDR3 spans 18 residues. Trimming cost V 1 base and J 0 bases, with 16 bases left between them. Germline CDR1 SGHTA, CDR2 FQGNSA. CDR3 region: CASSLDFVARSSGNTIYF. The CDR3 nucleotides are TGTGCCAGCAGCTTAGATTTCGTGGCAAGGAGCTCTGGAAACACCATATATTTT.

The chain has TRBV7-6 and TRBJ1-2; D is ambiguous. The germline V gene has CDR1 SGHVS and CDR2 FNYEAQ. This CDR3 comprises 15 residues. Trimming left V 5 bases short and J 8 bases short, with 21 bases between. DNA of the CDR3: TGTGCCAGCAGCCGTGATTATGACGGGAAGAACGGCTACACCTTC. Protein sequence: CASSRDYDGKNGYTF.

A single count supports this clone. The rearrangement links TRBV27 to TRBJ2-6; TRBD1 aligns across 9 bases. The ends lost 3 bases at V and 1 base at J; junction bases unmatched: 7. There are 18 residues in the CDR3. Germline V gives CDR1 MNHEY, CDR2 SMNVEV (reference sequence). In DNA, the CDR3 is TGTGCCAGCAGTTTTGACAGGGGGATGTTGTCTGGGGCCAACGTCCTGACTTTC. It specifies CASSFDRGMLSGANVLTF.

The chain recombines TRBV15 with TRBJ1-2; 9 bases align to TRBD1. The V gene's germline CDR1 is LNHNV and CDR2 YYDKDF (reference sequence). The CDR3 runs 16 residues. Unmatched junction bases numbered 8, after V lost 3 bases and J lost 3 bases. The CDR3: CATSSDRGEVDYGYTF. CDR3 nucleotides: TGTGCCACCAGCAGTGACAGGGGGGAGGTGGACTATGGCTACACCTTC.

The rearrangement links TRBV6-5 to TRBJ1-1; possible D gene TRBD1, 5 bases. V shed 6 bases and J shed 4 bases, with 15 bases lying between them. CDR3 length: 14 amino acids. Germline CDR1 and CDR2: MNHEY and SVGAGI. CDR3 DNA: TGTGCCAGCAGACCCCAGGGAGGGAGCACTGAAGCTTTCTTT. It yields the protein CASRPQGGSTEAFF.

The chain combines TRBV28 with TRBJ2-1; D is perhaps TRBD2 (6 bases). Germline assignment: CDR1 MDHEN and CDR2 SYDVKM. CDR3 length: 14 residues. The V gene lost 5 bases and the J gene lost 7 bases, with 15 bases spanning the gap. The CDR3 DNA reads TGTGCCAGCAGTCCCGGGGGTCCTGGGAATGAGCAGTTCTTC. Translated, it gives CASSPGGPGNEQFF.

The V call is TRBV5-1, the J call TRBJ1-5; D is unresolved. Looked up from germline, CDR1 is SGHRS and CDR2 is YFSETQ. Trimming pared 1 base from V and 4 bases from J, leaving 6 bases between. This CDR3 contains 13 residues. The CDR3 loop is CASSLTENQPQHF. CDR3 sequence (DNA): TGCGCCAGCAGCTTGACAGAAAATCAGCCCCAGCATTTT. The full variable domain, rest sourced from reference TRBV5-1 and TRBJ1-5, is KAGVTQTPRYLIKTRGQQVTLSCSPISGHRSVSWYQQTPGQGLQFLFEYFSETQRNKGNFPGRFSGRQFSNSRSEMNVSTLELGDSALYLCASSLTENQPQHFGDGTRLSIL.

The J gene is TRBJ2-3, the V gene TRBV18; no clear D. The CDR3 loop spans 12 amino acids. CDR1 is KGHSH and CDR2 is LQKENI in the germline V gene. V was clipped by 5 bases and J by 4 bases, with 7 bases between them. The CDR3, as DNA: TGTGCCAGCTCAGAGATAGCAGATACGCAGTATTTT. Its protein is CASSEIADTQYF.

This clone was observed once. This chain uses TRBV11-2 with TRBJ1-1; D possibly corresponds to TRBD1 (5 bases). CDR1 and CDR2 (germline): SGHAT, FQNNGV. Trimming pared 5 bases from V and 0 bases from J, leaving 10 bases between. The CDR3 consists of 14 residues. This CDR3 reads CASSPTGLNTEAFF. For the CDR3, the DNA is TGTGCCAGCAGCCCAACAGGCCTGAACACTGAAGCTTTCTTT. The full variable domain, completed using reference TRBV11-2 and TRBJ1-1, is EAGVAQSPRYKIIEKRQSVAFWCNPISGHATLYWYQQILGQGPKLLIQFQNNGVVDDSQLPKDRFSAERLKGVDSTLKIQPAKLEDSAVYLCASSPTGLNTEAFFGQGTRLTVV.

The J gene is TRBJ1-1, the V gene TRBV6-5; possibly TRBD1 for D (5 bases). The CDR3 consists of 14 residues. From germline, CDR1 is MNHEY and CDR2 SVGAGI. V lost 0 bases and J lost 8, with 13 bases in between. This chain's CDR3 is CASSYSFGAREAFF. As DNA, the CDR3 is TGTGCCAGCAGTTACTCTTTTGGGGCCCGGGAAGCTTTCTTT.

This clone was observed a single time. Written as DNA, the CDR3 is TGCGCCAGCAACCTGATGGGCAGAGGACTTCACGAGCAGTACTTC. It specifies CASNLMGRGLHEQYF. This chain joins TRBV5-1 and TRBJ2-7, with a possible D match to TRBD2 (5 bases). V gave up 6 bases and J gave up 5 bases, with 21 bases separating them. Germline V CDR1 and CDR2: SGHRS, YFSETQ. The CDR3 spans 15 residues.

The chain is built from TRBV5-1 and TRBJ1-1, with a tentative D call TRBD1 (6 bases). Trimming stripped 1 base from V and 5 bases from J, with 15 bases between. In germline, CDR1 is SGHRS, CDR2 YFSETQ. The CDR3 runs to 15 residues. The CDR3 sequence: CASSLMGGRGTEAFF. Here the CDR3 DNA reads TGCGCCAGCAGCTTGATGGGGGGGCGTGGTACTGAAGCTTTCTTT. Full variable domain (outside the CDR3, taken from reference TRBV5-1 and TRBJ1-1): KAGVTQTPRYLIKTRGQQVTLSCSPISGHRSVSWYQQTPGQGLQFLFEYFSETQRNKGNFPGRFSGRQFSNSRSEMNVSTLELGDSALYLCASSLMGGRGTEAFFGQGTRLTVV.

In DNA form, the CDR3 reads TGTGCCATCAGTGAGACAGAACTAGCGGGGGACTACAATGAGCAGTTCTTC. Its translation: CAISETELAGDYNEQFF. The chain joins TRBV10-3 to TRBJ2-1, with 11 positions matching TRBD2. With 2 bases clipped from V and 3 bases from J, the junction kept 6 bases outside the gene matches. The CDR3 runs 17 residues. Per germline, CDR1 ENHRY and CDR2 SYGVKD.

This chain uses TRBV24-1 with TRBJ2-5; unclear D gene. The germline gives CDR1 KGHDR, CDR2 SFDVKD. V lost 3 bases and J lost 4, with 8 bases in between. The CDR3 has 13 residues. CDR3 sequence reads: CATSDRGRETQYF. The DNA for the CDR3 is TGTGCCACCAGTGATCGAGGCCGAGAGACCCAGTACTTC.